The T cell receptor (beta chain) described here comes from a study of blood T cell repertoires in COVID-19. Across the study: The United States, Italy and Spain supplied acute and convalescent COVID-19 samples. In each case, the material was cDNA or gDNA derived from T cells, B-cell-depleted T cells, or PBMCs.

Authors' data handling: Cell counts per sample came from amplifying reference gene primers. Some clones are missing from TCRdb's copy, which holds only in-frame ones; the method was immunoSEQ multiplex PCR. The V and J calls and clone size are taken from that table; D and trimming were inferred from the DNA. The sample shows roughly 110,000 clones, approximately 90% of them seen only once. CDR1 is SQVTM and CDR2 is ANQGSEA in the germline V gene. There are 12 residues in the CDR3. Trimming took 6 bases from V and 5 from J, leaving 10 bases between them. Material: peripheral blood. V and J are TRBV29-1 and TRBJ2-2; D is uncertain. The clonotype comes from a man over 45 with active or convalescent COVID-19. CDR3 loop: CSVTSGTGELFF. CDR3 in DNA: TGCAGCGTCACTTCAGGTACCGGGGAGCTGTTTTTT.